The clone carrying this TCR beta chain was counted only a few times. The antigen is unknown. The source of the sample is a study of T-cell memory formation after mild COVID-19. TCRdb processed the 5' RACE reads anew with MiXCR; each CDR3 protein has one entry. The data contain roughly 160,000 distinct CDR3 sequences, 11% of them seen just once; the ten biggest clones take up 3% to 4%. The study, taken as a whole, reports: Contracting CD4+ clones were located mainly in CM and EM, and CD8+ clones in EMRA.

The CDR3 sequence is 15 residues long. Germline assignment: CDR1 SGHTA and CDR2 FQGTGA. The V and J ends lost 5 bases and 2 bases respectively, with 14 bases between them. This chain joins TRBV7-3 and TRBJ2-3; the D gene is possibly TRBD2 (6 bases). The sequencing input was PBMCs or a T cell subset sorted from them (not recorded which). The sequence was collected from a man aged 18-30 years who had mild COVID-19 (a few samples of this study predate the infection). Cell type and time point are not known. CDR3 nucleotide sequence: TGTGCCAGCAGCCGAATCGGGGGAGACACAGATACGCAGTATTTT. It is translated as CASSRIGGDTDTQYF.